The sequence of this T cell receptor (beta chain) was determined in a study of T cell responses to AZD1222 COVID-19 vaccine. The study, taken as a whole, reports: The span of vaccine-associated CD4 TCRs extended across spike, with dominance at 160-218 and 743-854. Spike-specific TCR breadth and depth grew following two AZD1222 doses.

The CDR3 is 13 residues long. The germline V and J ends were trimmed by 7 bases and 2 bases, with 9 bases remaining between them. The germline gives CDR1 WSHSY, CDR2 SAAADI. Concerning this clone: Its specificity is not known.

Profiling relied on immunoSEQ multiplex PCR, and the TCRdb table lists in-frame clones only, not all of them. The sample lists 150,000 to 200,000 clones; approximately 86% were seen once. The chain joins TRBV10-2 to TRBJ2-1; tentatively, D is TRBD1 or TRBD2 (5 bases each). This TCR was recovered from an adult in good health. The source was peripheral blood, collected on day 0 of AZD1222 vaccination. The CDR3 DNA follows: TGCGCCAGCACGGGACGCGCCTACAATGAGCAGTTCTTC. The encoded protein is CASTGRAYNEQFF.